This entry features one T cell receptor beta chain sequence. Its antigen is unidentified. Trimming cost V 4 bases and J 6 bases; bases outside gene matches: 6. Germline values: CDR1 SGHNT, CDR2 YYREEE (reference sequence). The CDR3 has 15 residues. These data belong to a study of CD8+ T cells in alopecia areata. Overall study context: Those treated were given oral tofacitinib at 5 to 10 mg twice daily.

The study, taken as a whole, reports: Researchers report lesional scalp, most notably alopecia totalis/universalis, outstripped normal scalp in clonality.

Extracted RNA was reverse transcribed into cDNA, the sequencing template. The repertoire was sequenced with immunoSEQ multiplex PCR; TCRdb's copy has only in-frame clones and lacks some. The table records more than 100,000 clones, roughly 58% of them present only once. Sequenced material: CD4+ T cells sorted from blood, taken at week 0. This chain uses TRBV5-4 with TRBJ1-6; 8 nucleotides agree with TRBD1. The receptor was isolated from a human donor with alopecia areata. The CDR3 spells CASSPTGDSNSPLHF. In DNA, the CDR3 is TGTGCCAGCAGCCCGACAGGGGATTCTAATTCACCCCTCCACTTT.